These 18 T cell receptor beta chains were all obtained from the same sample, sequenced in a study of cytomegalovirus exposure and HLA in healthy donors. PCR amplification relied on 60 Vbeta primers (plus 13 Jbeta primers). Measured with immunoSEQ multiplex PCR; TCRdb has only the in-frame clones, and not every one. Of some 200,000 clones in the sample, 70% to 80% were seen once. The sample was PBMCs. These TCRs come from a woman in her sixties in good health and CMV-seropositive.

For this clone: One junction end disagrees with the germline gene, perhaps due to a read error. The chain employs TRBV7-9 and TRBJ1-2; D might be TRBD1 (6 bases). Germline V CDR1 and CDR2: SEHNR, FQNEAQ (reference sequence). This CDR3 spans 12 amino acids. CDR3 coding DNA: TGTTCCAGCAGCTTTACAGGGAATGGCTACACCTTC. This encodes CSSSFTGNGYTF.

The V call is TRBV6-5, the J call TRBJ1-2; no reliable D call. This CDR3 contains 15 residues. V dropped 5 bases and J dropped 4 bases, with 17 bases sitting between them. The V gene's germline CDR1 is MNHEY and CDR2 SVGAGI. The CDR3 DNA reads TGTGCCAGCAGTCCCCGGGCTCTCGGGATCTATGGCTACACCTTC. Its translation is CASSPRALGIYGYTF.

The gene calls are TRBV5-1 and TRBJ2-2, with 7 positions matching TRBD1. The germline gives CDR1 SGHRS, CDR2 YFSETQ. V lost 6 bases, J lost 4 bases, and 6 bases stayed unmatched. This CDR3 has 14 amino acids. The CDR3 coding sequence is TGCGCCAGCAAAAGACAGGGTTCCACCGGGGAGCTGTTTTTT. Translated: CASKRQGSTGELFF.

This chain connects TRBV11-1 to TRBJ2-7; D gene uncertain. Germline-derived CDR1 and CDR2 are SGHAT and FQDESV (reference sequence). V shed 3 bases and J shed 3 bases, with 9 bases lying between them. CDR3 length: 13 amino acids. The CDR3 is CASSLGRIYEQYF. In DNA form, the CDR3 reads TGTGCCAGCAGCTTGGGCAGAATCTACGAGCAGTACTTC.

This clone was seen a few times. The chain employs TRBV5-1 and TRBJ2-6; the D gene is possibly TRBD2 (6 bases). The length of the CDR3 is 15 residues. Germline CDR1 SGHRS, CDR2 YFSETQ. V was shortened by 6 bases and J by 2 bases, with 12 bases between the two germline ends. The CDR3 here is CASTASVAGANVLTF. CDR3 nucleotide sequence: TGCGCCAGCACGGCTAGCGTAGCTGGGGCCAACGTCCTGACTTTC.

Concerning this clone: This sample includes further DNA sequences coding for the same CDR3. The chain has TRBV7-7 and TRBJ2-5; tentatively, D is TRBD1 (5 bases). Germline lookup yields CDR1 SSHAT and CDR2 FNYEAQ (reference sequence). The CDR3 runs to 13 residues. Trimming left V 4 bases short and J 2 bases short, with 8 bases between. CDR3 amino acids: CASSSDRQETQYF. CDR3 DNA: TGTGCCAGCAGCTCCGACAGACAAGAGACCCAGTACTTC. Together with reference TRBV7-7 and TRBJ2-5, the CDR3 gives the full variable domain: GAGVSQSPRYKVTKRGQDVTLRCDPISSHATLYWYQQALGQGPEFLTYFNYEAQPDKSGLPSDRFSAERPEGSISTLTIQRTEQRDSAMYRCASSSDRQETQYFGPGTRLLVL.

Here the CDR3 DNA reads TGTGCCAGCGGAGCGGGGCTCAACCCCTACGAGCAGTACTTC. This sequence encodes CASGAGLNPYEQYF. The chain has TRBV6-1 and TRBJ2-7, with 7 bases matching TRBD2. Looked up from germline, CDR1 is MNHNS and CDR2 is SASEGT. CDR3 length: 14 amino acids. J was trimmed by 2 bases and V by 8 bases; bases with no gene match: 9.

The V and J genes are TRBV19 and TRBJ1-5; D is perhaps TRBD1 (6 bases). The V end was cut by 5 bases, the J end by 5 bases, with 16 bases between. Germline V CDR1 and CDR2: LNHDA, SQIVND (reference sequence). The CDR3 extends over 15 amino acids. The CDR3 DNA sequence: TGTGCCAGTAGTCCTAGAGGGGGATTATATCAGCCCCAGCATTTT. Its protein is CASSPRGGLYQPQHF.

The CDR3 reads CASSLWSGEYNEQFF. As DNA, the CDR3 is TGTGCCAGCAGCTTATGGAGCGGGGAGTACAATGAGCAGTTCTTC. The chain links TRBV7-3 to TRBJ2-1, with 7 positions matching TRBD2. Germline CDR1 and CDR2: SGHTA and FQGTGA. The length of the CDR3 is 15 residues. The trim removed 2 bases at V and 4 bases at J, leaving 5 bases unmatched.

The chain uses TRBV19 and TRBJ1-2; tentatively, D is TRBD1 (6 bases). The CDR3 is 13 residues long. Germline CDR1 and CDR2: LNHDA and SQIVND (reference sequence). V gave up 5 bases and J gave up 8 bases, with 15 bases separating them. CDR3 sequence reads: CASSPLDSRGYTF. The DNA of the CDR3 is TGTGCCAGTAGTCCCCTGGACAGCCGCGGCTACACCTTC. The whole variable domain, filled in from reference TRBV19 and TRBJ1-2, reads DGGITQSPKYLFRKEGQNVTLSCEQNLNHDAMYWYRQDPGQGLRLIYYSQIVNDFQKGDIAEGYSVSREKKESFPLTVTSAQKNPTAFYLCASSPLDSRGYTFGSGTRLTVV.

The rearrangement links TRBV5-1 to TRBJ1-6; 10 bases agree with TRBD1. Germline lookup yields CDR1 SGHRS and CDR2 YFSETQ. CDR3 size: 15 residues. J lost 9 bases, V lost 3 bases, and 6 bases had no gene match. CDR3 loop: CASSSDRTGGSPLHF. The CDR3 nucleotides read TGCGCCAGCAGCTCTGACCGGACAGGGGGTTCACCCCTCCACTTT. Based on the CDR3 plus reference TRBV5-1 and TRBJ1-6, the full variable domain is KAGVTQTPRYLIKTRGQQVTLSCSPISGHRSVSWYQQTPGQGLQFLFEYFSETQRNKGNFPGRFSGRQFSNSRSEMNVSTLELGDSALYLCASSSDRTGGSPLHFGNGTRLTVT.

The chain joins TRBV28 to TRBJ1-6; maybe TRBD1 (6 bases). V shed 3 bases and J shed 14 bases, with 23 bases lying between them. This CDR3 comprises 16 residues. From germline, CDR1 is MDHEN and CDR2 SYDVKM. CDR3 DNA: TGTGCCAGCAGTTTGGGGGGGGCACAGGGCCCCATTTCCCTCCACTTT. Amino acid sequence: CASSLGGAQGPISLHF. The full variable domain, its missing parts supplied by reference TRBV28 and TRBJ1-6, is DVKVTQSSRYLVKRTGEKVFLECVQDMDHENMFWYRQDPGLGLRLIYFSYDVKMKEKGDIPEGYSVSREKKERFSLILESASTNQTSMYLCASSLGGAQGPISLHFGNGTRLTVT.

The CDR3 sequence is CASSLVAGSYNEQFF. The CDR3 DNA reads as TGTGCCAGCAGCTTGGTTGCGGGGAGTTACAATGAGCAGTTCTTC. The J gene is TRBJ2-1, the V gene TRBV5-5; a possible D gene is TRBD2 (6 bases). V lost 0 bases and J lost 4, with 11 bases in between. The germline V gene has CDR1 SGHKS and CDR2 YYEKEE (reference sequence). The CDR3 spans 15 residues.

The V and J genes are TRBV30 and TRBJ2-2, with 7 bases aligning to TRBD2. CDR3 length equals 12 residues. The germline V gene encodes CDR1 GTSNPN and CDR2 SVGIG (reference sequence). The V segment lost 5 bases and the J segment 6 bases; nucleotides outside the gene matches: 3. CDR3 DNA sequence: TGTGCCTGGGGGAGGGTGGCCGGGGAGCTGTTTTTT. Residues: CAWGRVAGELFF. Together with reference TRBV30 and TRBJ2-2, the CDR3 gives the full variable domain: SQTIHQWPATLVQPVGSPLSLECTVEGTSNPNLYWYRQAAGRGLQLLFYSVGIGQISSEVPQNLSASRPQDRQFILSSKKLLLSDSGFYLCAWGRVAGELFFGEGSRLTVL.

This chain links TRBV5-1 with TRBJ1-3; possible D gene TRBD1, 5 bases. Deletions cut 1 base from V and 4 bases from J, with 15 bases between. Germline V gene lookup returns CDR1 SGHRS and CDR2 YFSETQ. There are 16 residues in the CDR3. The CDR3 sequence: CASSLFLGARGNTIYF. CDR3 DNA: TGCGCCAGCAGCTTGTTTTTAGGGGCGAGAGGAAACACCATATATTTT.

The chain uses TRBV2 and TRBJ1-5, with D uncertain. The V end lost 2 bases, the J end lost 0 bases, and 8 bases lay between the germline ends. The CDR3 is 15 residues long. Germline CDR1 reads SNHLY; CDR2 reads FYNNEI. The CDR3 here is CASSETRSSNQPQHF. The CDR3 nucleotides read TGTGCCAGCAGTGAAACCAGAAGTAGCAATCAGCCCCAGCATTTT.

This chain links TRBV15 with TRBJ2-7, with a weak D call TRBD2 (6 bases). The CDR3 covers 14 residues. From germline, CDR1 is LNHNV and CDR2 YYDKDF (reference sequence). Trimming took off 0 bases at V and 3 bases at J, with 9 bases between the two ends. The CDR3 DNA follows: TGTGCCACCAGCAGAGATCGGCGGGGCTACGAGCAGTACTTC. This codes for CATSRDRRGYEQYF.

The chain combines TRBV6-1 with TRBJ2-7, with a possible D match to TRBD1 (5 bases). Germline values: CDR1 MNHNS, CDR2 SASEGT. V lost 6 bases to trimming and J lost 0 bases, with 15 bases between them. This CDR3 has 15 amino acids. The chain's CDR3 is CASRVAVQGSYEQYF. The CDR3, as DNA: TGTGCCAGCAGAGTCGCGGTGCAGGGCTCCTACGAGCAGTACTTC.